The 19 T cell receptor beta chains given below trace back to one sample, sequenced in a study of a mutant IDH1 vaccine in newly diagnosed glioma. Stated time point: week 5, during vaccination. Vaccinated patients received 300 ug of mutant IDH1 20-mer peptide per dose, with topical imiquimod. For these receptors, no antigen is known. Produced via immunoSEQ multiplex PCR; TCRdb's table is partial and in-frame only. Of 75,000 to 85,000 clones in the sample, around 90% were seen once. Here the sequenced sample was PBMCs, taken from a glioma patient whose treatment included an IDH1 peptide vaccine. Receptors were obtained from a woman between 50 and 59 years old with glioma.

V gene TRBV6-5 combines with J gene TRBJ1-2; D possibly corresponds to TRBD1 (6 bases). Trimming cost V 0 bases and J 4 bases, with 12 bases left between them. Germline V gene sequence: CDR1 MNHEY, CDR2 SVGAGI. The CDR3 loop spans 15 amino acids. CDR3 DNA: TGTGCCAGCAGTTACTCGTTCCAAGGGGGCTATGGCTACACCTTC. As protein: CASSYSFQGGYGYTF.

The chain carries TRBV7-3 and TRBJ2-7; possibly TRBD1 or TRBD2 for D (5 bases each). The CDR3 consists of 13 residues. Deletions cut 2 bases from V and 5 bases from J, with 10 bases between. Germline CDR1 and CDR2: SGHTA and FQGTGA. CDR3 coding DNA: TGTGCCAGCAGCTTACTGAGGGGACACGAGCAGTACTTC. Translating it yields CASSLLRGHEQYF.

V is TRBV2 and J is TRBJ2-5; TRBD2 matches at 14 bases. Germline assignment: CDR1 SNHLY and CDR2 FYNNEI. Germline trimming cut 6 bases from V and 4 bases from J; bases unmatched to any gene: 7. The CDR3 is made up of 16 amino acids. CDR3 in DNA: TGTGCCAGCAGGGAGACTAGCGGGAGGGGGACAGAGACCCAGTACTTC. It encodes CASRETSGRGTETQYF.

The CDR3 reads CASSKINQPQHF. DNA for the CDR3: TGTGCCAGCAGTAAGATCAATCAGCCCCAGCATTTT. V gene TRBV27 combines with J gene TRBJ1-5; no definite D call. This CDR3 has 12 residues. Germline V CDR1 and CDR2: MNHEY, SMNVEV (reference sequence). Trimming left V 5 bases short and J 3 bases short, with 5 bases between.

The V and J genes are TRBV27 and TRBJ2-1, with 8 bases that match TRBD2. This CDR3 spans 15 amino acids. Germline loops: CDR1 MNHEY, CDR2 SMNVEV (reference sequence). V gave up 2 bases and J gave up 9 bases; unmatched junction bases: 9. CDR3 nucleotide sequence: TGTGCCAGCAGTTTAATGGGACTAGTCCGAGGTGAGCAGTTCTTC. It is translated as CASSLMGLVRGEQFF.

The V call is TRBV7-9, the J call TRBJ2-7, with D perhaps TRBD2 (6 bases). The V gene's germline CDR1 is SEHNR and CDR2 FQNEAQ (reference sequence). CDR3 size: 12 residues. V was pared by 0 bases and J by 7 bases, with 7 bases between. The CDR3 DNA follows: TGTGCCAGCAGCTTAGCCGCGGGGGAGCAGTACTTC. Protein product: CASSLAAGEQYF.

The J gene is TRBJ2-7, the V gene TRBV12-5; 8 bases map to TRBD1. The CDR3 extends over 15 amino acids. J was trimmed by 3 bases and V by 2 bases; bases with no gene match: 6. Germline-derived CDR1 and CDR2 are LGHNT and FRNRAP. As DNA, the CDR3 is TGTGCTAGTGGTTTGTGGACAGGGACCTACTACGAGCAGTACTTC. As protein: CASGLWTGTYYEQYF.

The chain couples TRBV9 to TRBJ2-1; TRBD1 might be the D (6 bases). This CDR3 comprises 16 residues. Trimming took 3 bases from V and 0 from J, leaving 13 bases between them. The germline V gene encodes CDR1 SGDLS and CDR2 YYNGEE. The CDR3, as DNA: TGTGCCAGCAGCGGCGGAACAGGGAGCTCCTACAATGAGCAGTTCTTC. This encodes CASSGGTGSSYNEQFF.

The gene calls are TRBV7-3 and TRBJ2-5, with D perhaps TRBD1 or TRBD2 (6 bases each). V gave up 5 bases and J gave up 4 bases, with 14 bases separating them. Germline V gene data show CDR1 as SGHTA and CDR2 as FQGTGA. This CDR3 has 14 residues. This CDR3 reads CASSLSGASETQYF. The CDR3 nucleotides are TGTGCCAGCAGCCTATCGGGGGCATCAGAGACCCAGTACTTC.

This chain uses TRBV5-4 with TRBJ2-5, with TRBD2 matching 9 bases. CDR3 length equals 15 residues. V was clipped by 1 base and J by 4 bases; unmatched bases: 5. CDR1 and CDR2 (germline): SGHNT, YYREEE (reference sequence). CDR3 coding DNA: TGTGCCAGCAGCTTGCCTAGCGGGATCGGAGAGACCCAGTACTTC. Its translation is CASSLPSGIGETQYF.

The chain is built from TRBV27 and TRBJ2-4, with D tentatively TRBD2 (6 bases). Trimming cost V 0 bases and J 8 bases, with 14 bases left between them. The CDR3 spans 15 residues. Germline lookup yields CDR1 MNHEY and CDR2 SMNVEV (reference sequence). The CDR3 here is CASSLSHGSRYIQYF. In DNA, the CDR3 is TGTGCCAGCAGTTTATCGCACGGGAGCAGGTACATTCAGTACTTC.

The chain couples TRBV6-5 to TRBJ1-2, with D tentatively TRBD1 (6 bases). The V gene's germline CDR1 is MNHEY and CDR2 SVGAGI. This CDR3 contains 13 residues. V lost 4 bases to trimming and J lost 5 bases, with 11 bases between them. CDR3: CASSFPGDYGYTF. The CDR3 region has the DNA TGTGCCAGCAGTTTCCCAGGGGATTATGGCTACACCTTC.

This chain links TRBV2 with TRBJ2-7, with 10 positions matching TRBD1. The germline V gene has CDR1 SNHLY and CDR2 FYNNEI. Unmatched junction bases numbered 9, after V lost 6 bases and J lost 1 base. The CDR3 loop spans 16 amino acids. CDR3 protein: CASRRDRGSASYEQYF. Here the CDR3 DNA reads TGTGCCAGCAGAAGGGACAGGGGCTCCGCTTCCTACGAGCAGTACTTC.

This chain joins TRBV11-2 and TRBJ2-7; 12 bases are a match to TRBD2. The V gene's germline CDR1 is SGHAT and CDR2 FQNNGV. The CDR3 length is 18 residues. Trimming took 0 bases from V and 3 from J; bases not matched to a gene: 9. The CDR3 sequence is CASSLEGATSGSGYEQYF. The CDR3 DNA follows: TGTGCCAGCAGCTTAGAAGGGGCGACTAGCGGGAGTGGCTACGAGCAGTACTTC.

The CDR3 DNA reads as TGTGCCAGCAGCGTAGACGGGAGGATGGGCAATGAGCAGTTCTTC. This sequence encodes CASSVDGRMGNEQFF. The chain combines TRBV9 with TRBJ2-1; 7 positions agree with TRBD2. Germline CDR1 SGDLS, CDR2 YYNGEE. Trimming removed 0 bases from V and 6 bases from J; junction bases left unmatched: 6. The CDR3 runs 15 residues. Based on the CDR3 plus reference TRBV9 and TRBJ2-1, the full variable domain is DSGVTQTPKHLITATGQRVTLRCSPRSGDLSVYWYQQSLDQGLQFLIQYYNGEERAKGNILERFSAQQFPDLHSELNLSSLELGDSALYFCASSVDGRMGNEQFFGPGTRLTVL.

This chain links TRBV11-3 with TRBJ2-2; the D gene is possibly TRBD2 (6 bases). CDR1 is SGHNT and CDR2 is YENEEA in the germline V gene. This CDR3 spans 15 amino acids. Trimming removed 7 bases from V and 0 bases from J, with 12 bases in between. The CDR3 spells CASKRGGANTGELFF. The CDR3 bases are TGTGCCAGCAAAAGGGGCGGGGCGAACACCGGGGAGCTGTTTTTT.

This chain connects TRBV28 to TRBJ2-7; 11 bases match TRBD2. Germline CDR1 and CDR2: MDHEN and SYDVKM. This CDR3 is 18 amino acids long. The junction had 14 bases not matched to a gene; V was cut back by 5 bases and J by 2 bases. The CDR3 DNA reads as TGTGCCAGCAGTGGCCCCGGGACTAGCGGTTATTATACCTACGAGCAGTACTTC. It yields the protein CASSGPGTSGYYTYEQYF. The entire variable domain, with the rest obtained from reference TRBV28 and TRBJ2-7, is as follows: DVKVTQSSRYLVKRTGEKVFLECVQDMDHENMFWYRQDPGLGLRLIYFSYDVKMKEKGDIPEGYSVSREKKERFSLILESASTNQTSMYLCASSGPGTSGYYTYEQYFGPGTRLTVT.

V and J are TRBV6-5 and TRBJ1-1, with D possibly being TRBD1 (6 bases). CDR3 length equals 11 residues. Germline CDR1 MNHEY, CDR2 SVGAGI. The V end lost 8 bases, the J end lost 5 bases, and 9 bases lay between the germline ends. CDR3 sequence (DNA): TGTGCCAGCGGGGGGCGAACTGAAGCTTTCTTT. Translating gives CASGGRTEAFF.

The chain carries TRBV18 and TRBJ2-5; no definite D call. Germline V gives CDR1 KGHSH, CDR2 LQKENI. V was trimmed by 6 bases and J by 1 base, leaving 3 bases between them. This CDR3 contains 11 residues. The CDR3 sequence: CASSTQETQYF. In DNA form, the CDR3 reads TGTGCCAGCTCGACCCAAGAGACCCAGTACTTC.